The 11 T cell receptor beta chains reported below all come from one sample, sequenced in a study of shared clonotypes between healthy human individuals. TCRdb's table, derived via immunoSEQ multiplex PCR, lists solely in-frame clones and lacks some. Of about 500,000 clones in the sample, around 77% were seen once. Sequencing was carried out using PBMCs. Source of these receptors: a woman between 40 and 55 years old in good health. Some clones in this sample may be carry-over from other donors' samples.

CDR3 nucleotides: TGTGCCAGCAGCATAGAGACAGTCCTCACCGGGAGCGAGCAGTACTTC. It codes for CASSIETVLTGSEQYF. The rearrangement joins TRBV21-1 to TRBJ2-7; the table's D call of TRBD2 was not tested on the DNA. TRBV21-1 is designated a pseudogene. The CDR3 is 16 amino acids.

The chain couples TRBV25-1 to TRBJ1-1; D call uncertain. This CDR3 contains 13 residues. V was trimmed by 1 base and J by 2 bases, leaving 5 bases between them. Germline values: CDR1 MGHDK, CDR2 SYGVNS. The CDR3 DNA reads TGTGCCAGCAGTGAATCGGCAAACACTGAAGCTTTCTTT. This encodes CASSESANTEAFF.

This clone was recorded many times. Within the sample, other DNA sequences also encode this same CDR3. V is TRBV30 and J is TRBJ1-3; D perhaps matches TRBD1 (5 bases). The CDR3 has 14 amino acids. Per germline, CDR1 GTSNPN and CDR2 SVGIG (reference sequence). Trimming stripped 1 base from V and 1 base from J, with 8 bases between. The CDR3 DNA follows: TGTGCCTGGAGTGAAAGGGGATCTGGAAACACCATATATTTT. It codes for CAWSERGSGNTIYF. The whole variable domain, remainder taken from reference TRBV30 and TRBJ1-3, is SQTIHQWPATLVQPVGSPLSLECTVEGTSNPNLYWYRQAAGRGLQLLFYSVGIGQISSEVPQNLSASRPQDRQFILSSKKLLLSDSGFYLCAWSERGSGNTIYFGEGSWLTVV.

This clone was counted once. Other DNA variants within this sample encode the same CDR3. V usage is TRBV27 and J usage is TRBJ2-3, with TRBD2 identical over 9 bases. Germline V lookup: CDR1 MNHEY, CDR2 SMNVEV (reference sequence). This CDR3 spans 16 amino acids. The ends lost 1 base at V and 3 bases at J; junction bases unmatched: 5. This CDR3 is CASSLLAGGLTDTQYF. The DNA of the CDR3 is TGTGCCAGCAGTTTATTGGCGGGAGGGCTGACAGATACGCAGTATTTT.

This clone has only a few counts. This chain uses TRBV25-1 with TRBJ1-1, with 10 bases identical to TRBD1. Germline V gene sequence: CDR1 MGHDK, CDR2 SYGVNS. This CDR3 comprises 18 residues. V gave up 1 base and J gave up 3 bases; unmatched junction bases: 11. CDR3 in DNA: TGTGCCAGCAGTGAATTTTGGGCGACAGGGGGCGAGGACACTGAAGCTTTCTTT. This gives the protein CASSEFWATGGEDTEAFF.

A note on this clone: A much larger clone differs from this one at a single base, so this may be a read error. The rearrangement uses TRBV5-1 and TRBJ2-1; D might be TRBD1 (5 bases). V shed 2 bases and J shed 8 bases, with 14 bases lying between them. The CDR3 sequence is 14 residues long. Germline CDR1 SGHRS, CDR2 YFSETQ. The CDR3 sequence is CASSLTGRVDEQFF. The CDR3 DNA follows: TGCGCCAGCAGCTTAACGGGCAGGGTCGATGAGCAGTTCTTC. The variable domain in full, completed from reference TRBV5-1 and TRBJ2-1, reads KAGVTQTPRYLIKTRGQQVTLSCSPISGHRSVSWYQQTPGQGLQFLFEYFSETQRNKGNFPGRFSGRQFSNSRSEMNVSTLELGDSALYLCASSLTGRVDEQFFGPGTRLTVL.

This chain connects TRBV11-2 to TRBJ2-1, with D perhaps TRBD1 (6 bases). Germline CDR1 is SGHAT and CDR2 is FQNNGV. Trimming took 1 base from V and 6 from J, leaving 13 bases between them. The length of the CDR3 is 15 residues. CDR3 sequence reads: CASSLARTASNEQFF. The CDR3 DNA follows: TGTGCCAGCAGCTTAGCACGGACAGCTTCCAATGAGCAGTTCTTC.

The chain recombines TRBV28 with TRBJ2-7; D gene ambiguous. V was shortened by 6 bases and J by 3 bases, with 15 bases between the two germline ends. Per the germline V gene, CDR1 is MDHEN and CDR2 is SYDVKM. The CDR3 contains 14 residues. CDR3 nucleotide sequence: TGTGCCAGCAGGAACGACGGGTCTCGCTACGAGCAGTACTTC. Translating it yields CASRNDGSRYEQYF.

The chain is built from TRBV30 and TRBJ1-5, with TRBD1 matching 9 bases. Losses at the gene ends were 5 bases for V and 3 bases for J; bases not matched to a gene: 2. CDR1 is GTSNPN and CDR2 is SVGIG in the germline V gene (reference sequence). The CDR3 is 13 amino acids. In DNA, the CDR3 is TGTGCCTGGGGACAGGGGATCAATCAGCCCCAGCATTTT. Translating gives CAWGQGINQPQHF.

This chain joins TRBV7-2 and TRBJ2-7, with TRBD2 matching 8 bases. Germline CDR1 and CDR2: SGHTA and FQGNSA. V shed 1 base, J shed 2 bases, and the junction held 4 bases outside the gene matches. There are 15 residues in the CDR3. For the CDR3, the DNA is TGTGCCAGCAGCTTAGAGGGACTAGTCCCCTACGAGCAGTACTTC. This codes for CASSLEGLVPYEQYF. Using reference TRBV7-2 and TRBJ2-7 for the parts outside the CDR3, the full variable domain is GAGVSQSPSNKVTEKGKDVELRCDPISGHTALYWYRQSLGQGLEFLIYFQGNSAPDKSGLPSDRFSAERTGGSVSTLTIQRTQQEDSAVYLCASSLEGLVPYEQYFGPGTRLTVT.

The genes are TRBV4-1 and TRBJ2-7, with 9 bases aligning to TRBD2. CDR3 length equals 15 residues. Germline trimming cut 2 bases from V and 3 bases from J; bases unmatched to any gene: 5. Per germline, CDR1 MGHRA and CDR2 YSYEKL. DNA of the CDR3: TGCGCCAGCAGCCAATTAGCGGGAGTGAACTACGAGCAGTACTTC. Its protein product is CASSQLAGVNYEQYF.